This is a list of T cell receptor beta chains from one sample in a study of shared clonotypes between healthy human individuals. Assay used: immunoSEQ multiplex PCR; TCRdb lists only in-frame clones, some missing. Of about 1.1 million clones in the sample, 70% to 80% were seen once. The sequenced sample was memory CD4+ T cells from PBMCs. These receptors were collected from a man between 18 and 29 years old in good health. Some clones in this sample may be carry-over from other donors' samples. Both conserved end residues are trimmed from each CDR3. The order of the fields is J gene, V gene, CDR3 protein.

>TRBJ2-2|TRBV5-1
ASSLTPAGGPNTGELF
>TRBJ2-2|TRBV6-6
ASSSPRTLNTGELF
>TRBJ2-7|TRBV28
ASRKLSGTRGSYEQY
>TRBJ2-7|TRBV21-1
ARRSYEQY
>TRBJ1-3|TRBV19
ASSITGTGSGNTIY
>TRBJ2-3|TRBV2
ASSVLGADTQY
>TRBJ2-1|TRBV18
ASSPQTGLFYNEQF
>TRBJ1-1|TRBV28
ASSLGVGTEAF
>TRBJ2-2|TRBV7-9
ARTIERTSSATGGELF
>TRBJ2-7|TRBV18
ASSPSRGDEQY
>TRBJ2-7|TRBV5-1
ASSFQGMSYEQY
>TRBJ1-5|TRBV7-2
ASSLLEGQPQH
>TRBJ2-6|TRBV18
ASSPSPTGANVLT